These 29 T cell receptor beta chains came from one sample sequenced in a study of identical twins. MiXCR, run by TCRdb on the 5' RACE reads, gives a single entry per CDR3 protein. The repertoire holds approximately 670,000 distinct CDR3 sequences, with around 6.1% as singletons. Sequences were obtained from naive T cells sorted from blood. The origin of the receptors is a man aged 18 to 30 in good health.

This clonotype was counted a single time. The chain couples TRBV2 to TRBJ1-5, with D tentatively TRBD1 (5 bases). Trimming shortened V by 2 bases and J by 3 bases, and 8 bases separated the two germline ends. CDR3 length equals 14 residues. The germline V gene encodes CDR1 SNHLY and CDR2 FYNNEI. This CDR3 reads CASSEIGDNQPQHF. CDR3 in DNA: TGTGCCAGCAGTGAAATAGGGGACAATCAGCCCCAGCATTTT.

This chain joins TRBV5-1 and TRBJ1-4; D gene uncertain. Trimming stripped 4 bases from V and 5 bases from J, with 18 bases between. Germline-derived CDR1 and CDR2 are SGHRS and YFSETQ. The CDR3 consists of 16 residues. DNA for the CDR3: TGCGCCAGCAGCCGTGGCAGAGGTTTACGAAATGAAAAACTGTTTTTT. Protein sequence: CASSRGRGLRNEKLFF.

In this sample, this clonotype turned up many times. This rearrangement joins TRBV12-3 or TRBV12-4 to TRBJ2-2; TRBD2 might be the D (5 bases). Trimming cost V 3 bases and J 4 bases, with 15 bases left between them. The CDR3 totals 16 residues. The CDR3 region is CASSFPRGSSTGELFF. CDR3 sequence (DNA): TGTGCCAGCAGTTTTCCTCGGGGTTCGTCCACCGGGGAGCTGTTTTTT.

Only a few counts were recorded for this clonotype. This chain uses TRBV6-5 with TRBJ2-7; D ambiguous. The germline V and J ends were trimmed by 0 bases and 5 bases, with 11 bases remaining between them. The CDR3 spans 14 residues. Germline CDR1 reads MNHEY; CDR2 reads SVGAGI. The CDR3 sequence: CASSYSGSSNEQYV. The CDR3 nucleotides are TGTGCCAGCAGTTACTCCGGTTCGTCCAACGAGCAGTACGTC.

This clonotype was recorded at least ten times. The rearrangement joins TRBV5-6 to TRBJ2-5, with D uncertain. Trimming shortened V by 2 bases and J by 1 base, and 12 bases separated the two germline ends. CDR3 size: 15 residues. Germline V gene lookup returns CDR1 SGHDT and CDR2 YYEEEE. CDR3 nucleotides: TGTGCCAGCAGCTTAAGGGCAGGCGTCCAAGAGACCCAGTACTTC. Residues: CASSLRAGVQETQYF.

This clonotype was found many times. The chain recombines TRBV5-1 with TRBJ2-1, with 7 bases lining up with TRBD2. CDR1 is SGHRS, CDR2 YFSETQ, per germline. This CDR3 spans 15 amino acids. The V segment lost 4 bases and the J segment 7 bases; nucleotides outside the gene matches: 11. Written as DNA, the CDR3 is TGCGCCAGCAGCCTACCTCGCGGGAGCATGAATGAGCAGTTCTTC. This gives the protein CASSLPRGSMNEQFF.

This clonotype came up many times. The V gene is TRBV4-2, the J gene TRBJ2-7; D may be TRBD2 (7 bases). V lost 4 bases, J lost 1 base, and 20 bases lay in between. Germline loops: CDR1 LGHNA, CDR2 YNFKEQ. The CDR3 length is 17 residues. The CDR3 here is CASSPRGGGGPSYEQYF. The CDR3 DNA reads TGTGCCAGCAGCCCAAGGGGGGGTGGGGGGCCGTCCTACGAGCAGTACTTC.

This clonotype was counted a few times. This chain joins TRBV12-3 or TRBV12-4 and TRBJ2-5, with D perhaps TRBD1 (5 bases). The CDR3 has 15 amino acids. The V and J ends lost 4 bases and 1 base respectively, with 13 bases between them. CDR3 region: CASSYLGRTQETQYF. CDR3 nucleotide sequence: TGTGCCAGCAGTTATTTGGGGCGGACCCAAGAGACCCAGTACTTC.

The rearrangement joins TRBV19 to TRBJ2-1; 12 bases agree with TRBD1. There are 15 residues in the CDR3. CDR1 and CDR2 from the germline V gene are LNHDA and SQIVND (reference sequence). J was trimmed by 7 bases and V by 4 bases; bases with no gene match: 5. Written as DNA, the CDR3 is TGTGCCAGTAGTACCGGGACAGGGGGCTGGAATGAGCAGTTCTTC. Translation gives CASSTGTGGWNEQFF.

This clonotype was picked up a small number of times. V is TRBV10-3 and J is TRBJ1-5; perhaps TRBD1 as D (6 bases). This CDR3 has 12 residues. V dropped 5 bases and J dropped 9 bases, with 11 bases sitting between them. The germline gives CDR1 ENHRY, CDR2 SYGVKD. The CDR3 reads CAISIQGRPQHF. The CDR3, as DNA: TGTGCCATCAGTATACAGGGTAGGCCCCAGCATTTT.

This clonotype was recorded many times. V is TRBV29-1 and J is TRBJ2-3, with 9 positions matching TRBD2. CDR1 is SQVTM, CDR2 ANQGSEA, per germline. The CDR3 has 15 residues. V trimming: 6 bases; J trimming: 4 bases; junction bases outside the gene matches: 11. This chain's CDR3 is CSVGGASGTPDTQYF. The DNA for the CDR3 is TGCAGCGTGGGGGGGGCTAGCGGGACCCCAGATACGCAGTATTTT.

V usage is TRBV7-9 and J usage is TRBJ2-1; perhaps TRBD2 as D (5 bases). CDR1 and CDR2 (germline): SEHNR, FQNEAQ (reference sequence). This CDR3 has 14 residues. The V end was cut by 4 bases, the J end by 6 bases, with 13 bases between. The CDR3 region is CASSSGMLGNEQFF. The CDR3 nucleotides read TGTGCCAGCAGCTCCGGGATGTTGGGCAATGAGCAGTTCTTC.

This clonotype was recorded at least ten times. The rearrangement joins TRBV12-3 or TRBV12-4 to TRBJ2-5; D ambiguous. V lost 1 base and J lost 0, with 9 bases in between. The CDR3 runs to 15 residues. DNA for the CDR3: TGTGCCAGCAGTTTAGAACACTTGTACCAAGAGACCCAGTACTTC. Residues: CASSLEHLYQETQYF.

This clonotype showed up just a few times. The gene calls are TRBV2 and TRBJ2-3; no clear D. The CDR3 is made up of 13 amino acids. Trimming took 5 bases from V and 6 from J, leaving 12 bases between them. The germline gives CDR1 SNHLY, CDR2 FYNNEI. CDR3 amino acids: CASSNGLKDTQYF. For the CDR3, the DNA is TGTGCCAGCAGTAACGGTTTAAAGGATACGCAGTATTTT.

The V call is TRBV11-3, the J call TRBJ2-1; 12 bases are a match to TRBD2. The CDR3 sequence is 17 residues long. Germline values: CDR1 SGHNT, CDR2 YENEEA. V trimming: 5 bases; J trimming: 0 bases; junction bases outside the gene matches: 5. In nucleotides, the CDR3 is TGTGCCAGCAGCCTATCGGGACTAGCGGGCTCCTACAATGAGCAGTTCTTC. This codes for CASSLSGLAGSYNEQFF.

V is TRBV5-5 and J is TRBJ2-5; 12 bases fit TRBD1. Germline V gene sequence: CDR1 SGHKS, CDR2 YYEKEE (reference sequence). Trimming cost V 1 base and J 5 bases; bases outside gene matches: 6. This CDR3 comprises 16 residues. The CDR3 DNA reads as TGTGCCAGCAGCTTGTCCGGGACAGGGGGCGCTGAGACCCAGTACTTC. Amino acids: CASSLSGTGGAETQYF.

This chain links TRBV5-1 with TRBJ1-2; TRBD1 matches 9 bases. The CDR3 is made up of 16 amino acids. Germline CDR1 SGHRS, CDR2 YFSETQ. With 5 bases clipped from V and 5 bases from J, the junction kept 13 bases outside the gene matches. CDR3: CASSYQGGTGQYGYTF. In DNA form, the CDR3 reads TGCGCCAGCAGTTACCAAGGAGGGACAGGGCAATATGGCTACACCTTC.

A few counts support this clonotype. The gene calls are TRBV5-6 and TRBJ2-7, with a weak D call TRBD2 (5 bases). The germline CDR1 and CDR2 sequences are SGHDT and YYEEEE. The CDR3 spans 16 residues. Trimming cost V 4 bases and J 0 bases, with 17 bases left between them. This CDR3 reads CASSGGLSMSSYEQYV. The DNA of the CDR3 is TGTGCCAGCAGCGGAGGACTGTCGATGAGCTCCTACGAGCAGTACGTC.

This clonotype has ten or more counts. CDR3 protein: CASSLGGISGYNEQFF. DNA for the CDR3: TGTGCCAGCAGCTTGGGGGGTATAAGCGGCTACAATGAGCAGTTCTTC. The chain carries TRBV7-9 and TRBJ2-1; perhaps TRBD2 as D (6 bases). The germline V gene has CDR1 SEHNR and CDR2 FQNEAQ (reference sequence). The V end was cut by 3 bases, the J end by 3 bases, with 15 bases between. CDR3 size: 16 residues.

The table lists this clonotype with many counts. The chain is built from TRBV29-1 and TRBJ2-1; 8 nucleotides match TRBD1. Germline assignment: CDR1 SQVTM and CDR2 ANQGSEA. The CDR3 sequence is 15 residues long. J lost 1 base, V lost 6 bases, and 8 bases had no gene match. Here the CDR3 reads CSVKNRGESYNEQFF. In DNA, the CDR3 is TGCAGCGTGAAAAACAGGGGGGAGTCCTACAATGAGCAGTTCTTC.

This clonotype occurred a few times. The chain uses TRBV20-1 and TRBJ2-5, with 8 bases aligning to TRBD1. Germline CDR1 is DFQATT and CDR2 is SNEGSKA (reference sequence). Losses at the gene ends were 5 bases for V and 2 bases for J; bases not matched to a gene: 10. The CDR3 runs to 15 residues. The CDR3: CSAGPRDRRQETQYF. In nucleotides, the CDR3 is TGCAGTGCTGGCCCCCGGGACAGGAGACAAGAGACCCAGTACTTC.

This clonotype was observed a few times. This chain joins TRBV2 and TRBJ2-1, with D unclear. V was pared by 8 bases and J by 15 bases, with 17 bases between. The CDR3 is 11 amino acids. Germline V CDR1 and CDR2: SNHLY, FYNNEI. This chain's CDR3 is CASGLRPPMFF. The CDR3 DNA follows: TGTGCCAGCGGCCTGAGACCTCCTATGTTCTTC.

This clonotype was seen ten or more times. The rearrangement links TRBV29-1 to TRBJ2-7; D unclear. Trimming stripped 5 bases from V and 4 bases from J, with 18 bases between. Germline CDR1 is SQVTM and CDR2 is ANQGSEA. The CDR3 covers 14 residues. Here the CDR3 DNA reads TGCAGCGTTCTCTCCCGCCTAGTGAATTACGAGCAGTACGTC. Its protein is CSVLSRLVNYEQYV.

The V call is TRBV19, the J call TRBJ2-6, with 12 bases identical to TRBD1. In germline, CDR1 is LNHDA, CDR2 SQIVND (reference sequence). V dropped 3 bases and J dropped 0; count of bases not matched to a gene: 3. The CDR3 is 18 amino acids. CDR3 loop: CASSMRDRGPSGANVLTF. In DNA, the CDR3 is TGTGCCAGTAGTATGCGGGACAGGGGGCCCTCTGGGGCCAACGTCCTGACTTTC.

The V gene is TRBV6-4, the J gene TRBJ2-1; TRBD2 is a possible D gene (6 bases). CDR3 length equals 16 residues. V was shortened by 2 bases and J by 3 bases, with 14 bases between the two germline ends. Germline V CDR1 and CDR2: MRHNA, SNTAGT. This chain's CDR3 is CASSDVYSGHYNEQFF. The CDR3, as DNA: TGTGCCAGCAGTGACGTCTATAGCGGTCACTACAATGAGCAGTTCTTC.

This clonotype was observed at least ten times. The rearrangement links TRBV20-1 to TRBJ2-1, with 7 bases fitting TRBD2. The CDR3 runs to 14 residues. With V trimmed by 6 bases and J by 5 bases, 10 bases remained unmatched. Germline CDR1 reads DFQATT; CDR2 reads SNEGSKA (reference sequence). CDR3 DNA: TGCAGTGCAGTCCGGGACTACCAAAACAATGAGCAGTTCTTC. Protein product: CSAVRDYQNNEQFF.

This clonotype was seen ten or more times. The chain employs TRBV20-1 and TRBJ2-3; 9 nucleotides agree with TRBD1. Germline CDR1 reads DFQATT; CDR2 reads SNEGSKA (reference sequence). The CDR3 covers 14 residues. The V gene end was trimmed by 5 bases and the J gene end by 2 bases; junction bases not matched to a gene: 5. DNA for the CDR3: TGCAGTGCTCATGACAGGGGGACCACAGATACGCAGTATTTT. As protein: CSAHDRGTTDTQYF.

The chain combines TRBV7-2 with TRBJ2-7, with D uncertain. CDR3 length equals 14 residues. CDR1 and CDR2 (germline): SGHTA, FQGNSA. Trimming stripped 4 bases from V and 4 bases from J, with 14 bases between. The CDR3 spells CASSSNAFNYEQYF. CDR3 nucleotide sequence: TGTGCCAGCAGCTCCAACGCCTTTAATTACGAGCAGTACTTC. Looking up the rest from reference TRBV7-2 and TRBJ2-7 gives the full variable domain: GAGVSQSPSNKVTEKGKDVELRCDPISGHTALYWYRQSLGQGLEFLIYFQGNSAPDKSGLPSDRFSAERTGGSVSTLTIQRTQQEDSAVYLCASSSNAFNYEQYFGPGTRLTVT.

This clonotype was picked up a small number of times. The chain couples TRBV29-1 to TRBJ2-2; D remains unclear. Trimming removed 1 base from V and 4 bases from J, with 13 bases in between. CDR1 SQVTM and CDR2 ANQGSEA come from the germline V gene. CDR3 size: 15 residues. CDR3: CSVEVPQRPTGELFF. In DNA, the CDR3 is TGCAGCGTTGAAGTACCGCAGAGACCCACCGGGGAGCTGTTTTTT.